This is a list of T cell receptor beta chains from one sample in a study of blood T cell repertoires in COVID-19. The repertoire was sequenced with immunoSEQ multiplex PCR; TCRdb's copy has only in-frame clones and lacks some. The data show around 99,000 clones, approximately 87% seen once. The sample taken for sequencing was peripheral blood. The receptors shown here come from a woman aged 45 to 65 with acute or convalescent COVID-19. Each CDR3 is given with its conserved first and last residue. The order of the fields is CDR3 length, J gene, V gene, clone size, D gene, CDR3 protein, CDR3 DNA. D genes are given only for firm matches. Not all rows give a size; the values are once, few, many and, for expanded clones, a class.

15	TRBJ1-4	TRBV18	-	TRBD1	CASSPPGTGGSKLFF	TGTGCCAGCTCACCACCTGGGACAGGGGGCTCAAAACTGTTTTTT
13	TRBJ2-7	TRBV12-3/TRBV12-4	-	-	CASSFGQDYEQYF	TGTGCCAGCAGTTTTGGTCAGGACTACGAGCAGTACTTC
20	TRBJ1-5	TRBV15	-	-	CATSREGTGKLNAGNQPQHF	TGTGCCACCAGCAGAGAGGGTACAGGGAAACTTAACGCAGGTAATCAGCCCCAGCATTTT
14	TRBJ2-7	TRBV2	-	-	CASSLVPGRGEQYF	TGTGCCAGCAGCCTAGTACCCGGGCGGGGCGAGCAGTACTTC
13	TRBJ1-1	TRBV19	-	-	CASSWGVSTEAFF	TGTGCCAGTAGTTGGGGGGTTAGCACTGAAGCTTTCTTT
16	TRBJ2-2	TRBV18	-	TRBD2	CASSPPPGGNTGELFF	TGTGCCAGCTCACCACCGCCGGGGGGAAACACCGGGGAGCTGTTTTTT
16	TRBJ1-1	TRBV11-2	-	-	CASSALYGGTNTEAFF	TGTGCCAGCAGCGCTCTTTACGGGGGAACAAACACTGAAGCTTTCTTT
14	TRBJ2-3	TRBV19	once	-	CASGELRSTDTQYF	TGTGCCAGTGGAGAGTTGAGGAGCACAGATACGCAGTATTTT
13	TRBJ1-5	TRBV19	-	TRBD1	CASSLDRDQPQHF	TGTGCCAGTAGTCTAGACAGGGATCAGCCCCAGCATTTT
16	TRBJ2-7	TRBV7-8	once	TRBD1	CASSLGGTGGFYEQYF	TGTGCCAGCAGCTTGGGGGGGACAGGGGGTTTCTACGAGCAGTACTTC
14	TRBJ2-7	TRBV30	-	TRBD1	CAWSPGQGPDEQYF	TGTGCCTGGAGTCCTGGACAGGGGCCGGACGAGCAGTACTTC
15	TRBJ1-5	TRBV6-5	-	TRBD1	CASSRTGGVGQPQHF	TGTGCCAGCAGTCGGACAGGGGGGGTTGGTCAGCCCCAGCATTTT
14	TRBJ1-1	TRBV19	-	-	CASSLQTGYTEAFF	TGTGCCAGTAGCCTCCAGACAGGTTACACTGAAGCTTTCTTT
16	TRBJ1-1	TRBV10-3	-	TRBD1	CAISDRDRGQGTEAFF	TGTGCCATCAGTGACCGGGACAGGGGGCAAGGGACTGAAGCTTTCTTT
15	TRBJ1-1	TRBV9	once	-	CASSVGPGMNTEAFF	TGTGCCAGCAGCGTAGGTCCGGGTATGAACACTGAAGCTTTCTTT
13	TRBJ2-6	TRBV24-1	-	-	CATSGAGANVLTF	TGTGCCACCAGTGGAGCTGGGGCCAACGTCCTGACTTTC
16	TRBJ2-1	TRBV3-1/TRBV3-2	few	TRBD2	CASSQGMRGGGNEQFF	TGTGCCAGCAGCCAGGGTATGCGGGGGGGCGGCAATGAGCAGTTCTTC
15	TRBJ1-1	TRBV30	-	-	CAWSRRLRMNTEAFF	TGTGCCTGGAGTCGGAGGCTCAGGATGAACACTGAAGCTTTCTTT
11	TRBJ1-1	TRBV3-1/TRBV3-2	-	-	CASSPGSRAFF	TGTGCCAGCAGCCCCGGGAGCCGAGCTTTCTTT
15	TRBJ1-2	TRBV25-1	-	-	CASRDSLGPVHGYTF	TGTGCCAGCAGGGACAGCCTAGGACCCGTTCATGGCTACACCTTC
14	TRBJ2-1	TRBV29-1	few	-	CSVERGSLDDEQFF	TGCAGCGTTGAGAGAGGCAGCCTCGACGATGAGCAGTTCTTC
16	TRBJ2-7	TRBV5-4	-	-	CASSPAGDRVDYEQYF	TGTGCCAGCAGCCCCGCAGGGGATAGGGTCGACTACGAGCAGTACTTC
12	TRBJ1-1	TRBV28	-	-	CASSLYSGLAFF	TGTGCCAGCAGTTTATATTCAGGGTTGGCTTTCTTT
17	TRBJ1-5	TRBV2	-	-	CATKAHFRGGAEQPQHF	TGTGCCACCAAAGCACACTTTCGGGGGGGCGCGGAGCAGCCCCAGCATTTT
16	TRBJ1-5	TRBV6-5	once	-	CASSYSGGNSNQPQHF	TGTGCCAGCAGTTACTCTGGGGGGAATAGCAATCAGCCCCAGCATTTT
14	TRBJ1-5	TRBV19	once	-	CASSIGDYNQPQHF	TGTGCCAGTAGTATAGGGGACTATAATCAGCCCCAGCATTTT
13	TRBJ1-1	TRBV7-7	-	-	CASSSRLNTEAFF	TGTGCCAGCAGCTCCAGGTTGAACACTGAAGCTTTCTTT
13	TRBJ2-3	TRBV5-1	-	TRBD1	CASMGQGLDTQYF	TGCGCCAGCATGGGACAGGGATTGGATACGCAGTATTTT
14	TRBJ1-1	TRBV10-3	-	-	CAISEIATNTEAFF	TGTGCCATCAGTGAGATAGCGACGAACACTGAAGCTTTCTTT
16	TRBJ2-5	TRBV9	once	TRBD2	CASSPRKLAGQETQYF	TGTGCCAGCAGCCCCCGAAAACTAGCGGGCCAAGAGACCCAGTACTTC
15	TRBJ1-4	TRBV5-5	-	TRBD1	CASSLTGAGNEKLFF	TGTGCCAGCAGCTTGACAGGGGCGGGTAATGAAAAACTGTTTTTT
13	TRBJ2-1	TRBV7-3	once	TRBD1	CASSLTGQVSQFF	TGTGCCAGCAGCTTAACGGGACAGGTCTCACAGTTCTTC
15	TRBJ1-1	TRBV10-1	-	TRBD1	CASSADRGRRAEAFF	TGCGCCAGCAGTGCGGACAGGGGGCGACGAGCTGAAGCTTTCTTT
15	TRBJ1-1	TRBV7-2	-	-	CASSSRGGKGSEAFF	TGTGCCAGCAGCTCCCGGGGGGGGAAGGGGTCTGAAGCTTTCTTT
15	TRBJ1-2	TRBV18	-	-	CASSPLDTVSDGYTF	TGTGCCAGCTCACCACTCGACACCGTGAGTGATGGCTACACCTTC
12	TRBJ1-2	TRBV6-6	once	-	CASSYSVYGYTF	TGTGCCAGCAGTTACTCCGTCTACGGCTACACCTTC
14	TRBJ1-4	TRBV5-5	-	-	CASSPTGLNEKLFF	TGTGCCAGCAGCCCGACAGGCCTTAATGAAAAACTGTTTTTT
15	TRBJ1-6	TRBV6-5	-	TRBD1	CASRTTDRGNSPLHF	TGTGCCAGCAGAACCACGGACAGGGGTAATTCACCCCTCCACTTT
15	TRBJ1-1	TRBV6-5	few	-	CASSYSLELNTEAFF	TGTGCCAGCAGTTACTCGCTGGAGTTGAACACTGAAGCTTTCTTT
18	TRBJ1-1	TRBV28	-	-	CASSFRPGRSHGGTEAFF	TGTGCCAGCAGTTTTCGACCAGGTCGCAGCCACGGGGGCACTGAAGCTTTCTTT
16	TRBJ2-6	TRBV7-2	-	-	CASSWGSSSGANVLTF	TGTGCCAGCAGCTGGGGCTCAAGCTCTGGGGCCAACGTCCTGACTTTC
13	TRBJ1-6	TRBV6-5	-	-	CATGTDHNSPLHF	TGTGCCACTGGCACAGATCATAATTCACCCCTCCACTTT